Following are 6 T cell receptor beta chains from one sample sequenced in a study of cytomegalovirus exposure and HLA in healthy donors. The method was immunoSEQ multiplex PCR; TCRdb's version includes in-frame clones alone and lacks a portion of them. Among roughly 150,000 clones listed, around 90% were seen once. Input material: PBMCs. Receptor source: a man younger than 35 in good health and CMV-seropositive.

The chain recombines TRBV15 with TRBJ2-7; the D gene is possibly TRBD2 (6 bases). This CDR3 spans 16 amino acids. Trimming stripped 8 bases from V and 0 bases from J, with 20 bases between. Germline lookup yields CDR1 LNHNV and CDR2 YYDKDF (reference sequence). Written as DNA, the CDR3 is TGTGCCACCTCGGACCCAGGGACTTATCCCTCCTACGAGCAGTACTTC. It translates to CATSDPGTYPSYEQYF.

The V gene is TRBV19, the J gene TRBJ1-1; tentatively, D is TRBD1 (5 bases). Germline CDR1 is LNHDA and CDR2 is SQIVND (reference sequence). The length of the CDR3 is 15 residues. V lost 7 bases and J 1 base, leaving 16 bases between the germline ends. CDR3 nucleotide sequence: TGTGCCAGTAAAGGGCTCGACAGCAAGAACACTGAAGCTTTCTTT. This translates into CASKGLDSKNTEAFF.

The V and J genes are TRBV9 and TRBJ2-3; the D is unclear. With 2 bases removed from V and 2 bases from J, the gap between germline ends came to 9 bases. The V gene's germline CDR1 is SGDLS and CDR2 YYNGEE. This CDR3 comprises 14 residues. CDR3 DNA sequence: TGTGCCAGCAGCGTTATGGCCGACACAGATACGCAGTATTTT. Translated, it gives CASSVMADTDTQYF.

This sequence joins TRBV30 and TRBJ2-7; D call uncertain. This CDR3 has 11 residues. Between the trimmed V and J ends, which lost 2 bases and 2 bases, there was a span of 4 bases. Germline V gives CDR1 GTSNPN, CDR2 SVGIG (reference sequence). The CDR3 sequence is CAWSLAYEQYF. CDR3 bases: TGTGCCTGGAGTTTAGCCTACGAGCAGTACTTC.

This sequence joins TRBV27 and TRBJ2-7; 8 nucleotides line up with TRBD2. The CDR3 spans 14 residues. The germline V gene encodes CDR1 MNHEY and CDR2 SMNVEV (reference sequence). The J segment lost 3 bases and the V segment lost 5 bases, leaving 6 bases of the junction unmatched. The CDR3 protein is CASSAGSGSYEQYF. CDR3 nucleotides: TGTGCCAGCAGTGCGGGAAGCGGGAGCTACGAGCAGTACTTC.

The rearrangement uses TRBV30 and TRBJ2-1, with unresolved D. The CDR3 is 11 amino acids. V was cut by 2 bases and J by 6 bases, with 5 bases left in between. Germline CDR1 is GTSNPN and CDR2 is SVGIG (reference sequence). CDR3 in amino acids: CAWSPVNEQFF. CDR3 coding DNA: TGTGCCTGGAGTCCGGTCAATGAGCAGTTCTTC.